Listed below are T cell receptor beta chains from one sample, sequenced in a study of OX40 agonist ivuxolimab in advanced cancers. Assay: immunoSEQ multiplex PCR; the TCRdb copy retains only in-frame clones and omits some. The data hold approximately 70,000 clones, with approximately 90% observed a single time. Specimen: CD4+ or CD8+ T cells sorted from blood, collected in a trial of the OX40 agonist ivuxolimab. These receptors all come from an adult with an advanced solid tumor such as melanoma, head and neck, liver or kidney cancer. Both conserved end residues are part of each CDR3. The D gene is left open where the match is weak. The listing skips clone size in some rows; elsewhere it reads once, few, many or a size class.

size,J,V,D,DNA,CDR3
NA,TRBJ2-2,TRBV7-9,TRBD1,TGTGCCAGCAGCTCCCAGGACAGGGGGCTATTGGCCGGGGAGCTGTTTTTT,CASSSQDRGLLAGELFF
NA,TRBJ2-2,TRBV6-1,NA,TGTGCCAGCAGACGACTAGGGGAGCTGTTTTTT,CASRRLGELFF
NA,TRBJ1-5,TRBV5-1,NA,TGCGCCAGCAGCGAGGGGACGGCATATGGGCAGCCCCAGCATTTT,CASSEGTAYGQPQHF
NA,TRBJ1-4,TRBV28,NA,TGTGCCAGCAGATCCGACGGGCGGATCGAAAAACTGTTTTTT,CASRSDGRIEKLFF
NA,TRBJ1-2,TRBV9,NA,TGTGCCAGCAGCGTAGAGATCCAGGGGCAGAACGGCTACACCTTC,CASSVEIQGQNGYTF
NA,TRBJ1-2,TRBV7-2,NA,TGTGCCAGCAGCTCCGAAAACAGGTCCCCTGGCTACACCTTC,CASSSENRSPGYTF
NA,TRBJ2-7,TRBV14,TRBD2,TGTGCCAGCAGCCCCCCGGGACTAGCGAGCACCTACGAGCAGTACTTC,CASSPPGLASTYEQYF
NA,TRBJ1-5,TRBV4-3,TRBD1,TGCGCCAGCAGCCAAGGGACAGGATCACGTCAGCCCCAGCATTTT,CASSQGTGSRQPQHF
NA,TRBJ2-3,TRBV5-4,NA,TGTGCCACCAAAGGTGGCACCTTGCCAGATACGCAGTATTTT,CATKGGTLPDTQYF
NA,TRBJ2-7,TRBV18,NA,TGTGCCAGCTCACCATACCGGGACACTTACGAGCAGTACTTC,CASSPYRDTYEQYF
NA,TRBJ2-5,TRBV5-1,TRBD1,TGCGCCAGCACAGGGGGAAGGGGAGAGACCCAGTACTTC,CASTGGRGETQYF
NA,TRBJ1-5,TRBV7-2,NA,TGTGCCAGCAGCTTTAGGGTGGACGGTTATAGCAATCAGCCCCAGCATTTT,CASSFRVDGYSNQPQHF
NA,TRBJ1-4,TRBV7-2,NA,TGTGCCAGCAGCTTAGAGAGGGGCGTGAAACTGTTTTTT,CASSLERGVKLFF
once,TRBJ2-7,TRBV6-1,NA,TGTGCCAGCACAAGGGCCTACGAGCAGTACTTC,CASTRAYEQYF
few,TRBJ1-2,TRBV6-5,TRBD1,TGTGCCAGCAGTTACATCCGGACAGGAGGTAGCTATGGCTACACCTTC,CASSYIRTGGSYGYTF
NA,TRBJ1-2,TRBV2,NA,TGTGCCAGCACCGAGCGGGCAAGAGCTAACTATGGCTACACCTTC,CASTERARANYGYTF
once,TRBJ1-1,TRBV5-4,NA,TGTGCCAGCAGCTTGAATCCCTCTACTGAAGCTTTCTTT,CASSLNPSTEAFF
NA,TRBJ2-2,TRBV7-3,TRBD1,TGTGCCAGCAGCTTAAGGACAGGTGGCACCGGGGAGCTGTTTTTT,CASSLRTGGTGELFF
NA,TRBJ1-2,TRBV7-2,NA,TGTGCCAGCAGCTTAGGATTGTCAGGGTCGGACGGCTACACCTTC,CASSLGLSGSDGYTF
NA,TRBJ1-5,TRBV5-1,NA,TGCGCCAGCAGCCTGGAGGGGGGTGGCAATCAGCCCCAGCATTTT,CASSLEGGGNQPQHF
NA,TRBJ1-1,TRBV25-1,TRBD1,TGTGCCAGCAAGGGACAGACGAACACTGAAGCTTTCTTT,CASKGQTNTEAFF
NA,TRBJ1-1,TRBV10-3,NA,TGTGCCATCAGTGACGGCACTGAAGCTTTCTTT,CAISDGTEAFF
NA,TRBJ2-7,TRBV5-1,TRBD1,TGCGCCAGCAGCTTCTCCGGACAGGGCTTCGACGAGCAGTACTTC,CASSFSGQGFDEQYF
NA,TRBJ1-2,TRBV18,NA,TGTGCCAGCTCCCCCGAAGGACGGGATGCTAACTATGGCTACACCTTC,CASSPEGRDANYGYTF
NA,TRBJ1-6,TRBV4-1,NA,TGCGCCAGCAGCCAAGAAGACTTCGGTAATTCACCCCTCCACTTT,CASSQEDFGNSPLHF
NA,TRBJ2-7,TRBV9,NA,TGTGCCAGCAGCGTAGATTGGGGGGGCAGGGCGTCGAACGAGCAGTACTTC,CASSVDWGGRASNEQYF
NA,TRBJ1-5,TRBV19,NA,TGTGCCAGTAGGAGGGCAGGGAAGACAGATCAGCCCCAGCATTTT,CASRRAGKTDQPQHF
NA,TRBJ2-2,TRBV6-1,TRBD2,TGTGCCAGCAGGAGCGGGGGAGGCACCGGGGAGCTGTTTTTT,CASRSGGGTGELFF
NA,TRBJ2-2,TRBV19,NA,TGTGCCAGTAGTATGCCTGGGAAAAACACCGGGGAGCTGTTTTTT,CASSMPGKNTGELFF
NA,TRBJ1-5,TRBV2,NA,TGTGCCAGCAGTGATAATAGCAATCAGCCCCAGCATTTT,CASSDNSNQPQHF
once,TRBJ1-4,TRBV19,NA,TGTGCCAGTAGCCCTTCCAGGGGCGTTTATGAAAAACTGTTTTTT,CASSPSRGVYEKLFF
NA,TRBJ1-2,TRBV6-5,TRBD1,TGTGCCAGCAGTGACGGACAGGAGATCGGAGGCTACACCTTC,CASSDGQEIGGYTF
once,TRBJ1-1,TRBV29-1,NA,TGCAGCGTTGAGTCAGGGACATCAATGAACACTGAAGCTTTCTTT,CSVESGTSMNTEAFF
NA,TRBJ1-4,TRBV18,NA,TGTGCCAGCTCACCAATGACCGATGTAAATGAAAAACTGTTTTTT,CASSPMTDVNEKLFF
NA,TRBJ1-2,TRBV28,NA,TGTGCCAGCAGTTTATCTGGTTATGGCTACACCTTC,CASSLSGYGYTF
once,TRBJ1-5,TRBV5-8,TRBD1,TGTGCCAGCAGCTTAGGACAGGGTGGCAATCAGCCCCAGCATTTT,CASSLGQGGNQPQHF
NA,TRBJ1-3,TRBV15,NA,TGTGCCACCACGTTGGATGAGCGAAACACCATATATTTT,CATTLDERNTIYF
NA,TRBJ1-1,TRBV7-9,NA,TGTGCCAGCAGCCATTCCGGGACATTGAACACTGAAGCTTTCTTT,CASSHSGTLNTEAFF
NA,TRBJ1-2,TRBV9,NA,TGTGCCAGCAGCGCCCACGGGGGGGGCTTCTATGGCTACACCTTC,CASSAHGGGFYGYTF
NA,TRBJ1-4,TRBV19,NA,TGTGCCAGTAGTATCCGGGGGGAGGAAAAACTGTTTTTT,CASSIRGEEKLFF
NA,TRBJ2-3,TRBV7-9,TRBD1,TGTGCCAGCAGCTTCCAGGGGGCCCCGGACACAGATACGCAGTATTTT,CASSFQGAPDTDTQYF
NA,TRBJ2-6,TRBV7-3,NA,TGTGCCAGCAGCTCTAGCTCAAGGGGTGGGGCCAACGTCCTGACTTTC,CASSSSSRGGANVLTF
NA,TRBJ2-5,TRBV15,NA,TGTGCCACCAGCAGAGGCACGAGGAGGACCCTAGCCCGGACCCAGTACTTC,CATSRGTRRTLARTQYF
many,TRBJ1-1,TRBV28,NA,TGTGCCAGCCTCCAGTCCAATGGGGGCGAAGCTTTCTTT,CASLQSNGGEAFF
NA,TRBJ1-1,TRBV9,NA,TGTGCCAGCAGCGTAGTCGACCACAACACTGAAGCTTTCTTT,CASSVVDHNTEAFF
NA,TRBJ2-3,TRBV27,TRBD1,TGTGCCAGCAGTATGCGGGTGGGGGACAGGGGCACAGATACGCAGTATTTT,CASSMRVGDRGTDTQYF
once,TRBJ2-2,TRBV4-3,NA,TGCGCCAGCAGCCAAGAGGCCGGGCAGGGCGGGGAGCTGTTTTTT,CASSQEAGQGGELFF
NA,TRBJ1-2,TRBV10-3,NA,TGTGCCATCAGTGGGCGGGGTAACTATGGCTACACCTTC,CAISGRGNYGYTF